The entry that follows covers one T cell receptor (beta chain) sequence. This sample was included in a study of blood T cell repertoires in COVID-19. Participant age was roughly 18 to 89 years, and participants resided in 20 to 30 US areas. Cohort 3 recovered donors had two negative PCRs, clearance, or symptom resolution. Method: immunoSEQ multiplex PCR; TCRdb's copy keeps in-frame clones and lacks some. The sample lists some 350,000 clones, roughly 88% occurring once. Germline assignment: CDR1 WNHNN and CDR2 SYGVQD (reference sequence). This CDR3 region has 14 residues. V dropped 6 bases and J dropped 5; count of bases not matched to a gene: 5.

The source material was PBMCs or T cells enriched from blood (not recorded which). The receptor's source is a young man who had recovered from COVID-19. The chain joins TRBV10-1 to TRBJ2-7; 12 bases match TRBD2. The CDR3 sequence: CASRVTSGGHEQYF. As DNA, the CDR3 is TGCGCCAGCAGAGTGACTAGCGGGGGCCACGAGCAGTACTTC.